This T cell receptor (beta chain) appears in the sequencing data of a study of human versus mouse CDR3 diversity and MHC coevolution. General observations from the study: By iCHAO1, human TCR beta clonotypes numbered some 1.5 million, the most.

Trimming took 4 bases from V and 3 from J, leaving 5 bases between them. The CDR3 has 11 amino acids. Germline assignment: CDR1 SGHDT and CDR2 YYEEEE. With regard to this clone: Its matching antigen is unknown.

This table comes from immunoSEQ multiplex PCR, and its TCRdb copy is limited to in-frame clones, with some not included. The top ten hold about 1.5% of the sample, which has roughly 80,000 clones, 93% seen once. Naive CD4 T cells were sorted as CD45RO-negative, CD62L-positive. The TCR originated in a person aged 30-70 years in good health. The specimen was naive CD4+ T cells from blood. Subset indicated: CD45RO-negative CD62L-positive naive CD4 T cells. The V and J genes are TRBV5-6 and TRBJ2-7; no clear D. CDR3 nucleotides: TGTGCCAGCAGCCTAAACTACGAGCAGTACTTC. Its translation: CASSLNYEQYF.